The 25 T cell receptor beta chains listed next were all sequenced from one sample in a study of human T cells and chemical hapten exposure. Noted time point: patch test 2, 6 weeks after DPC sensitization. Treatment specified: therapeutic diphenylcyclopropenone sensitization with weekly scalp DPC. TCRdb reprocessed the RACE reads via MiXCR and lists one record per CDR3 protein. The table records more than 60,000 distinct CDR3 sequences, approximately 10% of them present only once. This specimen consisted of whole blood, obtained in connection with sensitization to the hapten diphenylcyclopropenone (DPC). The source is a woman in her fifties or sixties with alopecia areata. Some clones in this sample may be carry-over from other donors' samples.

This clonotype was recorded a few times. The rearrangement uses TRBV12-2 and TRBJ2-7; the DNA was not used to check the table's D call, TRBD2. TRBV12-2 is noted as a pseudogene. The CDR3 has 15 residues. The CDR3: CASRPGLAGAYEQYF. As DNA, the CDR3 is TGTGCAAGTCGCCCCGGACTAGCGGGAGCATACGAGCAGTACTTC.

This clonotype was found a few times. The chain combines TRBV15 with TRBJ2-3; 8 nucleotides match TRBD2. The J segment lost 3 bases and the V segment lost 0 bases, leaving 11 bases of the junction unmatched. Germline loops: CDR1 LNHNV, CDR2 YYDKDF (reference sequence). The CDR3 is made up of 18 amino acids. In nucleotides, the CDR3 is TGTGCCACCAGCAGAGAACGTTCCGGGGGCGGGAGGACAGATACGCAGTATTTT. This translates into CATSRERSGGGRTDTQYF.

This clonotype was seen a few times. This chain joins TRBV25-1 and TRBJ2-1; either TRBD1 or TRBD2 may supply D (6 bases each). V lost 3 bases, J lost 11 bases, and 8 bases lay in between. This CDR3 spans 11 amino acids. CDR1 is MGHDK and CDR2 is SYGVNS in the germline V gene. The chain's CDR3 is CASSERDKQFF. CDR3 bases: TGTGCCAGCAGTGAGCGGGACAAGCAGTTCTTC.

At least ten counts were recorded for this clonotype. The V gene is TRBV2, the J gene TRBJ1-2, with 9 nucleotides matching TRBD1. Germline V gene data show CDR1 as SNHLY and CDR2 as FYNNEI. This CDR3 is 14 amino acids long. The ends lost 7 bases at V and 4 bases at J; junction bases unmatched: 7. The CDR3 is CASKEQGASYGYTF. The CDR3 DNA sequence: TGTGCCAGCAAAGAACAGGGGGCCAGCTATGGCTACACCTTC.

The sample holds many counts of this clonotype. Here the CDR3 DNA reads TGCAGTGCTCTCGGGGGCGGCACCGGGGAGCTGTTTTTT. This translates into CSALGGGTGELFF. V usage is TRBV20-1 and J usage is TRBJ2-2, with D perhaps assigned TRBD1 or TRBD2 (6 bases each). V lost 5 bases and J 4 bases, leaving 11 bases between the germline ends. Germline lookup yields CDR1 DFQATT and CDR2 SNEGSKA (reference sequence). CDR3 length equals 13 residues.

Ten or more counts support this clonotype. The CDR3 here is CSASGSRADTQYF. CDR3 DNA sequence: TGCAGTGCTAGTGGTAGTAGAGCAGATACGCAGTATTTT. This chain connects TRBV20-1 to TRBJ2-3; no reliable D call. The CDR3 is made up of 13 amino acids. Looked up from germline, CDR1 is DFQATT and CDR2 is SNEGSKA (reference sequence). V was shortened by 3 bases and J by 4 bases, with 11 bases between the two germline ends.

The V call is TRBV7-9, the J call TRBJ2-1, with TRBD2 matching 11 bases. CDR3 length: 16 amino acids. Trimming took 4 bases from V and 2 from J; bases not matched to a gene: 4. The germline V gene has CDR1 SEHNR and CDR2 FQNEAQ (reference sequence). DNA for the CDR3: TGTGCCAGCAGCTACGATAGCGGGAGGGCCTACAATGAGCAGTTCTTC. Its translation is CASSYDSGRAYNEQFF.

This clonotype appeared a few times. The genes are TRBV7-9 and TRBJ1-2; the D is unclear. The germline V and J ends were trimmed by 4 bases and 0 bases, with 12 bases remaining between them. In germline, CDR1 is SEHNR, CDR2 FQNEAQ (reference sequence). The CDR3 loop spans 15 amino acids. The CDR3 sequence: CASSSIALTNYGYTF. The CDR3 DNA follows: TGTGCCAGCAGCTCAATTGCCCTCACTAACTATGGCTACACCTTC.

This clonotype came up a few times. The chain has TRBV5-5 and TRBJ1-6; D not certain. The CDR3 contains 16 residues. CDR1 and CDR2 from the germline V gene are SGHKS and YYEKEE (reference sequence). Between the trimmed V and J ends, which lost 0 bases and 0 bases, there was a span of 7 bases. The CDR3 protein is CASSLGISSYNSPLHF. The CDR3, as DNA: TGTGCCAGCAGCTTGGGAATTTCCTCCTATAATTCACCCCTCCACTTT.

This clonotype came up many times. The rearrangement joins TRBV6-1 to TRBJ1-5; D perhaps matches TRBD1 (6 bases). The CDR3 sequence is 14 residues long. CDR1 and CDR2 (germline): MNHNS, SASEGT. V lost 7 bases to trimming and J lost 7 bases, with 17 bases between them. CDR3: CASMAGEAAQPQHF. The CDR3 DNA follows: TGTGCCAGCATGGCAGGGGAAGCTGCGCAGCCCCAGCATTTT.

This clonotype was observed many times. This chain joins TRBV19 and TRBJ1-2; D gene ambiguous. CDR3 length: 12 residues. CDR1 and CDR2 from the germline V gene are LNHDA and SQIVND (reference sequence). Deletions cut 2 bases from V and 2 bases from J, with 3 bases between. The CDR3 DNA reads TGTGCCAGTAGTATAATGAACTATGGCTACACCTTC. Translated, it gives CASSIMNYGYTF.

In this sample, this clonotype turned up a few times. This chain joins TRBV30 and TRBJ2-5; D ambiguous. The CDR3 runs to 12 residues. The germline gives CDR1 GTSNPN, CDR2 SVGIG (reference sequence). The CDR3: CAFSELTETQYF. CDR3 sequence (DNA): TGTGCTTTTAGTGAGCTGACGGAGACCCAGTACTTC.

This clonotype has only a few counts. The chain has TRBV7-9 and TRBJ1-2; D is possibly TRBD1 (6 bases). The ends were cut back, 2 bases at V and 4 bases at J, with 20 bases in the middle. In germline, CDR1 is SEHNR, CDR2 FQNEAQ (reference sequence). The length of the CDR3 is 17 residues. The CDR3 DNA reads as TGTGCCAGCAGCTTATTTCCAGGGGAAGTATTTGTCTATGGCTACACCTTC. Translated, it gives CASSLFPGEVFVYGYTF.

This clonotype showed up many times. The V call is TRBV9, the J call TRBJ2-7; D remains ambiguous. CDR3 size: 14 residues. Germline V gene data show CDR1 as SGDLS and CDR2 as YYNGEE. V lost 0 bases to trimming and J lost 3 bases, with 10 bases between them. CDR3 nucleotides: TGTGCCAGCAGCGTAGGGAGCGCGAGCTACGAGCAGTACTTC. It encodes CASSVGSASYEQYF.

The chain combines TRBV2 with TRBJ2-5; D not certain. From germline, CDR1 is SNHLY and CDR2 FYNNEI. The germline V and J ends were trimmed by 7 bases and 5 bases, with 8 bases remaining between them. CDR3 size: 11 residues. This CDR3 reads CASKRLETQYF. The CDR3 nucleotides read TGTGCCAGCAAGAGGTTGGAGACCCAGTACTTC.

The sample holds many counts of this clonotype. The chain uses TRBV18 and TRBJ2-7; TRBD2 is a possible D gene (5 bases). The CDR3 loop spans 13 amino acids. In germline, CDR1 is KGHSH, CDR2 LQKENI. The ends were cut back, 5 bases at V and 1 base at J, with 9 bases in the middle. CDR3 bases: TGTGCCAGCTCAAGGAGCGGTTCCTACGAGCAGTACTTC. It encodes CASSRSGSYEQYF.

This clonotype has just a few counts. The rearrangement links TRBV5-1 to TRBJ2-1; TRBD2 aligns across 12 bases. V lost 3 bases and J lost 7; bases outside the gene matches: 8. The germline gives CDR1 SGHRS, CDR2 YFSETQ. The CDR3 has 16 amino acids. The CDR3 loop reads CASSSGLAGSFNEQFF. The CDR3 DNA follows: TGCGCCAGCAGCTCCGGACTAGCGGGGTCGTTTAATGAGCAGTTCTTC. Filled out from reference TRBV5-1 and TRBJ2-1, the complete variable domain reads KAGVTQTPRYLIKTRGQQVTLSCSPISGHRSVSWYQQTPGQGLQFLFEYFSETQRNKGNFPGRFSGRQFSNSRSEMNVSTLELGDSALYLCASSSGLAGSFNEQFFGPGTRLTVL.

A word on this clonotype: With a much larger clone just one base away, this may be a read error. The genes are TRBV19 and TRBJ1-2; no clear D. The V end was cut by 4 bases, the J end by 0 bases, with 15 bases between. Per germline, CDR1 LNHDA and CDR2 SQIVND (reference sequence). The CDR3 runs 16 residues. CDR3 coding DNA: TGTGCCAGTAGTACTGCGGCAGGTACAACTAACTATGGCTACACCTTC. Its protein product is CASSTAAGTTNYGYTF.

J is TRBJ1-1 and V is TRBV7-2, with D perhaps TRBD1 (6 bases). The CDR3 is 13 amino acids. V shed 1 base and J shed 4 bases, with 7 bases lying between them. The germline V gene encodes CDR1 SGHTA and CDR2 FQGNSA. The CDR3 nucleotides read TGTGCCAGCAGCTTAGACAGGGTCACTGAAGCTTTCTTT. Translating it yields CASSLDRVTEAFF.

This clonotype was counted many times. The V call is TRBV5-1, the J call TRBJ1-2; D remains ambiguous. With 4 bases removed from V and 5 bases from J, the gap between germline ends came to 15 bases. This CDR3 has 14 residues. CDR1 is SGHRS, CDR2 YFSETQ, per germline. The chain's CDR3 is CASSPDFSAYGYTF. The CDR3 nucleotides are TGCGCCAGCAGCCCCGACTTTTCTGCTTATGGCTACACCTTC.

The V and J genes are TRBV20-1 and TRBJ2-1; weak D call: TRBD2 (6 bases). The V end was cut by 6 bases, the J end by 4 bases, with 10 bases between. The CDR3 has 12 amino acids. Germline V gives CDR1 DFQATT, CDR2 SNEGSKA (reference sequence). The CDR3 DNA reads as TGCAGTGCCCCGGACTATTACAATGAGCAGTTCTTC. This gives the protein CSAPDYYNEQFF.

By sample share, this clonotype is medium-sized. One junction end does not reproduce the germline sequence, and a read error may be involved. This sequence joins TRBV27 and TRBJ2-7; TRBD2 matches at 10 bases. Germline V gives CDR1 MNHEY, CDR2 SMNVEV (reference sequence). The CDR3 is 16 amino acids. The CDR3 protein is CASSLSWTASGRHPIF. The CDR3 DNA reads as TGTGCCAGCAGTTTATCGTGGACCGCTAGCGGGAGACACCCTATTTTC.

The sample holds a few counts of this clonotype. This chain links TRBV7-7 with TRBJ2-3; maybe TRBD2 (5 bases). Germline V gives CDR1 SSHAT, CDR2 FNYEAQ (reference sequence). The V end lost 2 bases, the J end lost 2 bases, and 8 bases lay between the germline ends. CDR3 size: 14 residues. CDR3 DNA: TGTGCCAGCAGCTTATCAGCGGTCACAGATACGCAGTATTTT. The encoded protein is CASSLSAVTDTQYF.

This clonotype has at least ten counts. The V and J genes are TRBV20-1 and TRBJ2-3; 7 positions agree with TRBD1. Trimming removed 5 bases from V and 0 bases from J; junction bases left unmatched: 8. The CDR3 is 15 amino acids. CDR1 and CDR2 from the germline V gene are DFQATT and SNEGSKA (reference sequence). The CDR3 nucleotides read TGCAGTGCTTCCTCCGGGACAGCTAGCACAGATACGCAGTATTTT. Residues: CSASSGTASTDTQYF.

This clonotype was seen a handful of times. The chain joins TRBV18 to TRBJ2-3, with TRBD2 matching 14 bases. The CDR3 covers 16 residues. The V gene end was trimmed by 0 bases and the J gene end by 6 bases; junction bases not matched to a gene: 2. Germline values: CDR1 KGHSH, CDR2 LQKENI. The CDR3 loop is CASSPPGLAGVDTQYF. CDR3 in DNA: TGTGCCAGCTCACCACCGGGACTAGCGGGAGTGGATACGCAGTATTTT.